Below, 11 T cell receptor beta chains from the same sample are listed, as sequenced in a study of CD8 T cells in Susac syndrome (dated by TCRdb to between 2018 and 2020). Receptor libraries were prepared by the immunoSEQ multiplex PCR assay. RNA was extracted using the RNeasy kit, and about 0.5 to 1 ug of the RNA was reverse transcribed with random hexamers. The public reads were reprocessed in TCRdb via fastp at Q25 and MiXCR, keeping in-frame beta chains. Every CDR3 protein is listed once, alongside the most common genes and DNA of its rows. The sample table shows about 290,000 distinct CDR3 sequences, and about 88% are seen once. Jointly, the top ten make up under 0.2% of the sample. The sequencing sample was made of CD8+ T cells from PBMCs. The receptors shown here come from a human donor with multiple sclerosis.

The chain couples TRBV28 to TRBJ1-6; TRBD1 matches 9 bases. This CDR3 is 15 amino acids long. V gave up 5 bases and J gave up 5 bases; unmatched junction bases: 4. Germline V gene data show CDR1 as MDHEN and CDR2 as SYDVKM. CDR3 in DNA: TGTGCCAGCAGTCGGGGACAGGGTAATAATTCACCCCTCCACTTT. Encoded protein: CASSRGQGNNSPLHF.

The CDR3 bases are TGTGCCAGCAGTTTCGGCGGGTCCCACTTGAGCTACGAGCAGTACTTC. It yields the protein CASSFGGSHLSYEQYF. This sequence joins TRBV28 and TRBJ2-7; perhaps TRBD2 as D (5 bases). Between the trimmed V and J ends, which lost 3 bases and 3 bases, there was a span of 18 bases. The CDR3 totals 16 residues. The germline V gene encodes CDR1 MDHEN and CDR2 SYDVKM.

The chain couples TRBV20-1 to TRBJ2-7; D may be TRBD1 (6 bases). CDR1 DFQATT and CDR2 SNEGSKA come from the germline V gene (reference sequence). V lost 2 bases, J lost 4 bases, and 15 bases lay in between. CDR3 length: 14 residues. CDR3 DNA sequence: TGCAGTGCTAGATCCACAGGGAATTCGTACGAGCAGTACTTC. It yields the protein CSARSTGNSYEQYF.

V is TRBV20-1 and J is TRBJ2-2; D may match TRBD1 or TRBD2 (5 bases each). V gave up 3 bases and J gave up 6 bases, with 11 bases separating them. The CDR3 loop spans 13 amino acids. Germline CDR1 and CDR2: DFQATT and SNEGSKA (reference sequence). The CDR3 protein is CSARGVNSGELFF. CDR3 DNA: TGCAGTGCTAGGGGGGTTAATTCCGGGGAGCTGTTTTTT.

This clonotype was seen once. DNA of the CDR3: TGTGCCAGCAGTTGGGGCGAACTTCTGGACGAGCAGTACTTC. It translates to CASSWGELLDEQYF. The chain uses TRBV6-2 or TRBV6-3 and TRBJ2-7, with D perhaps TRBD1 (5 bases). There are 14 residues in the CDR3. Germline V lookup: CDR1 MNHEY, CDR2 SVGEGT. The V and J ends lost 4 bases and 5 bases respectively, with 15 bases between them.

This clonotype has only one observation. The rearrangement links TRBV6-2 or TRBV6-3 to TRBJ2-1; D may be TRBD2 (6 bases). In germline, CDR1 is MNHEY, CDR2 SVGEGT. V shed 0 bases and J shed 9 bases, with 15 bases lying between them. CDR3 length: 15 amino acids. CDR3 sequence: CASSYSGGATGEQFF. The CDR3 DNA reads TGTGCCAGCAGTTACTCCGGGGGTGCTACGGGTGAGCAGTTCTTC.

The chain has TRBV7-9 and TRBJ2-7; 8 bases are a match to TRBD2. With 7 bases clipped from V and 7 bases from J, the junction kept 12 bases outside the gene matches. Germline V gene data show CDR1 as SEHNR and CDR2 as FQNEAQ (reference sequence). The CDR3 extends over 14 amino acids. The CDR3 loop reads CASTPGAGAGEQYF. The CDR3 bases are TGTGCCAGCACACCGGGAGCGGGAGCCGGGGAGCAGTACTTC.

This chain links TRBV4-3 with TRBJ2-1; the match to TRBD1 covers 8 bases. With V trimmed by 3 bases and J by 7 bases, 5 bases remained unmatched. Germline CDR1 LGHNA, CDR2 YSLEER. This CDR3 region has 14 residues. CDR3 residues: CASSHGQGGNEQFF. CDR3 nucleotides: TGCGCCAGCAGCCATGGACAGGGAGGTAATGAGCAGTTCTTC.

This clonotype was counted a few times. The V call is TRBV3-1, the J call TRBJ2-7; TRBD1 matches at 8 bases. V shed 1 base, J shed 5 bases, and the junction held 4 bases outside the gene matches. Germline V gene lookup returns CDR1 LGHDT and CDR2 YNNKEL (reference sequence). The CDR3 has 14 amino acids. DNA for the CDR3: TGTGCCAGCAGCCAAGGGACAGGGAACGACGAGCAGTACTTC. It is translated as CASSQGTGNDEQYF.

This chain links TRBV27 with TRBJ2-1, with 9 positions matching TRBD2. V lost 3 bases to trimming and J lost 6 bases; unmatched junction nucleotides: 6. The CDR3 consists of 15 residues. The germline V gene encodes CDR1 MNHEY and CDR2 SMNVEV (reference sequence). CDR3 residues: CASSFAGGVSNEQFF. CDR3 bases: TGTGCCAGCAGTTTTGCGGGAGGGGTCTCCAATGAGCAGTTCTTC.

V is TRBV28 and J is TRBJ1-1, with D possibly matching TRBD1 (5 bases). The CDR3 covers 16 residues. V was clipped by 3 bases and J by 1 base, with 15 bases between them. Looked up from germline, CDR1 is MDHEN and CDR2 is SYDVKM. Here the CDR3 DNA reads TGTGCCAGCAGTTTCTCCCAGGGCGGTTGGAACACTGAAGCTTTCTTT. Amino acid sequence: CASSFSQGGWNTEAFF.